This T cell receptor (beta chain) was sequenced for a study of neoadjuvant anti-PD-1 for oral cavity cancer (dated by TCRdb to the early 2020s). For the wider study: Before undergoing curative-intent surgical resection, most patients got three to four biweekly nivolumab doses at 3 mg/kg. A fourth nivolumab dose was given around day 43 to patients without progression, and definitive surgical resection was performed in those patients on days 50-56. Under RECIST 1.1, a patient counted as a responder if showing complete response, partial response or stable disease, and as a non-responder if showing progression. A roughly 34% response rate was observed in the parent correlative cohort, in which about a dozen patients were included.

CDR1 and CDR2, per the germline V gene, are SNHLY and FYNNEI. After removal of 6 bases from V and 7 bases from J, the junction retains 4 bases not matched to a gene. From the cysteine up to the phenylalanine, the CDR3 has a length of 14 residues. Just CDR3 DNA is preserved here, 42 bases in frame from base 1. Taken with the paper, the label for time point translates to: after neoadjuvant nivolumab, at surgical resection. The patients had newly diagnosed stage II-IVA oral cavity squamous cell carcinoma and had not received any prior systemic or radiation treatment. The cohort was composed of patients with HPV-negative, locally advanced oral cavity squamous cell carcinoma. Peripheral blood mononuclear cells were analyzed directly, without maintenance or expansion in culture. Samples came from a longitudinal correlative study of a single-arm phase II trial of neoadjuvant nivolumab in oral cavity squamous cell carcinoma. Subject-matched pre- and post-treatment PBMCs and tumors from three responders and three non-responders were subjected to genomic DNA-based TCRbeta sequencing. Peripheral blood mononuclear cells were collected before nivolumab treatment and again after treatment, at the time of surgery. Genomic DNA was isolated from PBMCs using the Maxwell RSC DNA from Cells kit.

As to this clone: What antigen it recognizes has not been identified. There are no base qualities to consult, and no much larger clone falls within one base.

What the research found in general, with its limitations: After neoadjuvant nivolumab, T cell clonality (Gini index) in PBMCs was significantly higher in non-responders than in responders. Only a few patients per response group were included in the TCR analyses, and larger cohorts for validation were called for by the authors. Higher pretreatment blood TCRbeta clonality and lower post-treatment tumor TCRbeta clonality were correlated with higher pretreatment blood Treg/Th17 ratios.

For deep sequencing, PBMC libraries mostly used 400 to 500 ng of input genomic DNA, with six replicates for each sample. The immunoSEQ hsTCRbeta kit was used to prepare TCRbeta libraries, following the manufacturer's instructions. Sequencing of the completed libraries took place using an Illumina NovaSeq 6000 S4 flow cell after they had been pooled to around 3.3 nM. As for the authors' bioinformatics: Raw data preprocessing and quality control were performed with the immunoSEQ Analyzer. The analysis was limited to productive rearrangements, and each clonotype was defined by a unique CDR3 amino acid sequence. Using the R package tcR, the researchers computed the Gini-Simpson index as their estimate of repertoire clonality. Gini indices were compared with Student's t test, and associations with tumor size change were assessed by Pearson correlation. TCRdb provides this immuneACCESS table in a form limited to in-frame rearrangements. Some clones are lacking; in checked studies, under half of them reflect an unresolved V gene, and why the rest are absent is not known. The V and J calls and the clone size are those of that table, but D and trimming were determined from the DNA. A total of approximately 42,000 clones appear in this sample, approximately 80% of them only once. Together, the top ten hold 4% to 5% of the sample.

This material consisted of PBMCs, taken after nivolumab (anti-PD-1) treatment. The TCR sequence derives from a person aged 40-85 years with oral cavity squamous cell carcinoma. Recombination connected TRBV2 to TRBJ2-1, with TRBD2 identical over 12 junction bases. The nucleotides read TGTGCCAGCAGCCAGACTAGCGGGAGTAATGAGCAGTTCTTC. Its amino acids are CASSQTSGSNEQFF.